The 26 T cell receptor beta chains reported below all come from one sample, sequenced in a study of blood T cell repertoires in COVID-19. Measured with immunoSEQ multiplex PCR; TCRdb has only the in-frame clones, and not every one. The sample consists of some 190,000 clones, approximately 85% of them appearing once. Source material: PBMCs or T cells enriched from blood (not recorded which). The receptors here all came from a man in his forties with acute COVID-19.

This chain connects TRBV6-5 to TRBJ2-7; 9 bases fit TRBD1. V lost 6 bases, J lost 0 bases, and 3 bases stayed unmatched. Germline CDR1 is MNHEY and CDR2 is SVGAGI. The CDR3 length is 14 residues. The DNA for the CDR3 is TGTGCCAGCAGCCGGGACAGGGTCTCCTACGAGCAGTACTTC. Its translation is CASSRDRVSYEQYF.

The CDR3 loop is CASRTREHEKLFF. In DNA, the CDR3 is TGTGCCAGTAGAACAAGGGAGCATGAAAAACTGTTTTTT. The chain employs TRBV19 and TRBJ1-4; D remains ambiguous. The V gene lost 6 bases and the J gene lost 6 bases, with 11 bases spanning the gap. This CDR3 comprises 13 residues. CDR1 and CDR2 (germline): LNHDA, SQIVND (reference sequence). The full variable domain, completed using reference TRBV19 and TRBJ1-4, is DGGITQSPKYLFRKEGQNVTLSCEQNLNHDAMYWYRQDPGQGLRLIYYSQIVNDFQKGDIAEGYSVSREKKESFPLTVTSAQKNPTAFYLCASRTREHEKLFFGSGTQLSVL.

V gene TRBV4-2 combines with J gene TRBJ2-1; maybe TRBD1 (6 bases). This CDR3 region has 14 residues. Deletions cut 0 bases from V and 13 bases from J, with 16 bases between. CDR1 and CDR2 (germline): LGHNA, YNFKEQ. DNA of the CDR3: TGTGCCAGCAGCCAAGATATGGTCTTGGGGGCCCAGTTCTTC. This codes for CASSQDMVLGAQFF.

This clone has just one count. The V and J genes are TRBV7-2 and TRBJ1-3; 7 bases are shared with TRBD1. The trim removed 5 bases at V and 7 bases at J, leaving 11 bases unmatched. CDR3 size: 15 residues. Germline V gene data show CDR1 as SGHTA and CDR2 as FQGNSA. CDR3 residues: CASSRFYDRANTIYF. The CDR3 coding sequence is TGTGCCAGCAGCAGATTTTATGACAGGGCCAACACCATATATTTT.

This rearrangement joins TRBV20-1 to TRBJ2-7; D not resolved. Germline V lookup: CDR1 DFQATT, CDR2 SNEGSKA (reference sequence). There are 11 residues in the CDR3. V gave up 7 bases and J gave up 7 bases, with 14 bases separating them. CDR3 in amino acids: CSVWAIREQYF. The DNA of the CDR3 is TGCAGTGTCTGGGCCATAAGGGAGCAGTACTTC.

V usage is TRBV4-3 and J usage is TRBJ2-7, with 13 positions matching TRBD2. The junction had 4 bases not matched to a gene; V was cut back by 6 bases and J by 2 bases. There are 15 residues in the CDR3. The germline CDR1 and CDR2 sequences are LGHNA and YSLEER. The CDR3 DNA follows: TGCGCCAGCAGGACCGGGACTAGCGGGACCTACGAGCAGTACTTC. The encoded protein is CASRTGTSGTYEQYF.

The chain combines TRBV4-1 with TRBJ2-7; D is ambiguous. The V and J ends lost 0 bases and 2 bases respectively, with 11 bases between them. In germline, CDR1 is MGHRA, CDR2 YSYEKL. CDR3 length: 15 amino acids. In DNA form, the CDR3 reads TGCGCCAGCAGCCAAGATGGGCCGGCGCCCTACGAGCAGTACTTC. Its translation is CASSQDGPAPYEQYF.

The J gene is TRBJ2-2, the V gene TRBV7-7; possible D gene TRBD1, 6 bases. Trimming left V 5 bases short and J 4 bases short, with 14 bases between. The CDR3 runs 15 residues. Germline V gene sequence: CDR1 SSHAT, CDR2 FNYEAQ (reference sequence). The CDR3 region is CASSLRGSGTGELFF. The CDR3 region has the DNA TGTGCCAGCAGCCTCAGGGGTTCGGGCACCGGGGAGCTGTTTTTT.

This rearrangement joins TRBV11-3 to TRBJ2-3; 8 nucleotides agree with TRBD1. There are 15 residues in the CDR3. J lost 0 bases, V lost 5 bases, and 4 bases had no gene match. In germline, CDR1 is SGHNT, CDR2 YENEEA. The CDR3 DNA sequence: TGTGCCAGCAGCCTCGGGGACAGGAGCACAGATACGCAGTATTTT. It yields the protein CASSLGDRSTDTQYF.

The chain is built from TRBV5-4 and TRBJ2-3; D gene ambiguous. Germline CDR1 and CDR2: SGHNT and YYREEE (reference sequence). This CDR3 has 14 amino acids. Trimming removed 4 bases at V and 2 bases at J, with 11 bases between. The CDR3 spells CASSEQQDTDTQYF. Written as DNA, the CDR3 is TGTGCCAGCAGCGAACAGCAGGACACAGATACGCAGTATTTT.

The V call is TRBV4-3, the J call TRBJ2-3, with 7 bases that match TRBD2. Germline V lookup: CDR1 LGHNA, CDR2 YSLEER. After removal of 0 bases from V and 6 bases from J, the junction contained 6 bases not matched to a gene. The CDR3 has 15 amino acids. CDR3 nucleotides: TGCGCCAGCAGCCAAGAATCAGCGGGATTGGATACGCAGTATTTT. This gives the protein CASSQESAGLDTQYF.

The gene calls are TRBV24-1 and TRBJ1-5; TRBD1 agrees at 10 bases. Unmatched junction bases numbered 4, after V lost 6 bases and J lost 3 bases. The V gene's germline CDR1 is KGHDR and CDR2 SFDVKD. The CDR3 runs to 15 residues. DNA of the CDR3: TGTGCCACCAGTCCCGGGACAGGGGTCAATCAGCCCCAGCATTTT. It encodes CATSPGTGVNQPQHF.

This clone has a handful of counts. The J gene is TRBJ2-3, the V gene TRBV7-3; the D is unclear. The length of the CDR3 is 13 residues. The germline V gene encodes CDR1 SGHTA and CDR2 FQGTGA. Trimming left V 7 bases short and J 4 bases short, with 12 bases between. The CDR3 protein is CASTLGPADTQYF. For the CDR3, the DNA is TGTGCCAGCACCCTTGGGCCGGCAGATACGCAGTATTTT. The variable domain in full, completed from reference TRBV7-3 and TRBJ2-3, reads GAGVSQTPSNKVTEKGKYVELRCDPISGHTALYWYRQSLGQGPEFLIYFQGTGAADDSGLPNDRFFAVRPEGSVSTLKIQRTERGDSAVYLCASTLGPADTQYFGPGTRLTVL.

This clone was recorded many times. This chain uses TRBV7-9 with TRBJ2-6; 9 bases agree with TRBD1. The trim removed 4 bases at V and 0 bases at J, leaving 4 bases unmatched. Germline V lookup: CDR1 SEHNR, CDR2 FQNEAQ (reference sequence). CDR3 length: 17 residues. The CDR3 DNA follows: TGTGCCAGCAGCTGGACAGGGGCCCTCTCTGGGGCCAACGTCCTGACTTTC. It specifies CASSWTGALSGANVLTF.

The rearrangement joins TRBV30 to TRBJ2-2; weak D call: TRBD2 (6 bases). Germline V gene sequence: CDR1 GTSNPN, CDR2 SVGIG (reference sequence). The CDR3 runs to 14 residues. Trimming removed 4 bases from V and 1 base from J, with 10 bases in between. CDR3 region: CAWMVAENTGELFF. The CDR3 DNA reads TGTGCCTGGATGGTAGCGGAGAACACCGGGGAGCTGTTTTTT.

The chain couples TRBV7-2 to TRBJ2-7; 11 positions agree with TRBD2. The trim removed 3 bases at V and 0 bases at J, leaving 1 base unmatched. CDR1 SGHTA and CDR2 FQGNSA come from the germline V gene. The CDR3 is made up of 15 amino acids. The CDR3 region is CASSFTSGSSYEQYF. CDR3 in DNA: TGTGCCAGCAGCTTTACTAGCGGGAGCTCCTACGAGCAGTACTTC. Combining the CDR3 with reference TRBV7-2 and TRBJ2-7 gives the whole variable domain GAGVSQSPSNKVTEKGKDVELRCDPISGHTALYWYRQSLGQGLEFLIYFQGNSAPDKSGLPSDRFSAERTGGSVSTLTIQRTQQEDSAVYLCASSFTSGSSYEQYFGPGTRLTVT.

This clone has a handful of counts. The chain carries TRBV30 and TRBJ2-2; D gene ambiguous. Looked up from germline, CDR1 is GTSNPN and CDR2 is SVGIG (reference sequence). The CDR3 covers 13 residues. V gave up 0 bases and J gave up 6 bases, with 8 bases separating them. The CDR3 nucleotides are TGTGCCTGGAGTGTAGGCGGCCCCGGGGAGCTGTTTTTT. This translates into CAWSVGGPGELFF.

V is TRBV4-1 and J is TRBJ2-1; 9 positions agree with TRBD2. Germline CDR1 reads MGHRA; CDR2 reads YSYEKL. There are 18 residues in the CDR3. V trimming: 1 base; J trimming: 0 bases; junction bases outside the gene matches: 7. CDR3: CASSQVEGSGSSYNEQFF. CDR3 DNA sequence: TGCGCCAGCAGCCAAGTTGAAGGTAGCGGGAGCTCCTACAATGAGCAGTTCTTC.

The chain recombines TRBV5-1 with TRBJ2-1, with 9 positions matching TRBD2. Germline V gene lookup returns CDR1 SGHRS and CDR2 YFSETQ. After removal of 0 bases from V and 7 bases from J, the junction contained 8 bases not matched to a gene. This CDR3 region has 16 residues. This CDR3 reads CASSLVGSGRGNEQFF. The DNA of the CDR3 is TGCGCCAGCAGCTTGGTAGGTAGCGGGAGAGGAAATGAGCAGTTCTTC.

CDR3 region: CASIGVGTGELFF. The CDR3 bases are TGTGCCAGCATCGGGGTGGGCACCGGGGAGCTGTTTTTT. This chain links TRBV5-6 with TRBJ2-2, with D maybe TRBD2 (5 bases). Germline V gives CDR1 SGHDT, CDR2 YYEEEE. V lost 6 bases to trimming and J lost 4 bases, with 10 bases between them. The CDR3 covers 13 residues.

V usage is TRBV4-3 and J usage is TRBJ2-1; weak D call: TRBD2 (5 bases). Trimming shortened V by 5 bases and J by 0 bases, and 14 bases separated the two germline ends. The germline gives CDR1 LGHNA, CDR2 YSLEER. CDR3 length equals 16 residues. The CDR3 protein is CASSVERRDSYNEQFF. CDR3 coding DNA: TGCGCCAGCAGCGTTGAGCGGAGAGACTCCTACAATGAGCAGTTCTTC.

The table lists this clone with a count of one. The chain combines TRBV5-1 with TRBJ1-2, with D unclear. V lost 1 base, J lost 0 bases, and 7 bases lay in between. This CDR3 is built from 14 residues. Looked up from germline, CDR1 is SGHRS and CDR2 is YFSETQ. The CDR3 sequence: CASSLQNPNYGYTF. CDR3 bases: TGCGCCAGCAGCTTGCAGAATCCTAACTATGGCTACACCTTC.

The V and J genes are TRBV10-1 and TRBJ2-1, with 10 bases aligning to TRBD1. V lost 3 bases and J lost 8; bases outside the gene matches: 7. In germline, CDR1 is WNHNN, CDR2 SYGVQD (reference sequence). The CDR3 length is 15 residues. CDR3 sequence (DNA): TGCGCCAGCAGTGATGGGACAGGGGTCCTAGATGAGCAGTTCTTC. The encoded protein is CASSDGTGVLDEQFF.

The rearrangement links TRBV7-9 to TRBJ2-7, with D uncertain. This CDR3 has 14 amino acids. The germline V gene has CDR1 SEHNR and CDR2 FQNEAQ (reference sequence). Trimming pared 1 base from V and 5 bases from J, leaving 12 bases between. CDR3 in DNA: TGTGCCAGCAGCTTAGACAGTTCCCTCGACGAGCAGTACTTC. Protein sequence: CASSLDSSLDEQYF.

As regards this clone: The same CDR3 arises from other DNA sequences in this sample as well. The chain links TRBV9 to TRBJ1-2, with 9 bases identical to TRBD1. Germline V CDR1 and CDR2: SGDLS, YYNGEE. This CDR3 region has 14 residues. J was trimmed by 6 bases and V by 0 bases; bases with no gene match: 3. The CDR3 DNA follows: TGTGCCAGCAGCGTAGGGACAGGGGCTGATGGCTACACCTTC. Translated, it gives CASSVGTGADGYTF.

This rearrangement joins TRBV6-6 to TRBJ2-7, with D uncertain. CDR3 size: 14 residues. Looked up from germline, CDR1 is MNHNY and CDR2 is SVGAGI (reference sequence). V was clipped by 6 bases and J by 4 bases, with 16 bases between them. The CDR3 DNA reads as TGTGCCAGCAGAGACATTTTTACAAATTACGAGCAGTACTTC. Encoded protein: CASRDIFTNYEQYF.